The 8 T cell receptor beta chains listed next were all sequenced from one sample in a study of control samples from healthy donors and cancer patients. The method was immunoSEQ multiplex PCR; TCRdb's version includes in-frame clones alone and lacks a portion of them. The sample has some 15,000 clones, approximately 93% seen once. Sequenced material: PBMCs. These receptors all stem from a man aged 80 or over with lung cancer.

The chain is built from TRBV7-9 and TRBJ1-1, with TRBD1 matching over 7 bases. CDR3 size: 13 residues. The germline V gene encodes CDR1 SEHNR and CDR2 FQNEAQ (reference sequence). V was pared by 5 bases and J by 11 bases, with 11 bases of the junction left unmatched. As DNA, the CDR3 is TGTGCCAGCAGCCAGGGGGGTGAGGGACGTGCTTTCTTT. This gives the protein CASSQGGEGRAFF.

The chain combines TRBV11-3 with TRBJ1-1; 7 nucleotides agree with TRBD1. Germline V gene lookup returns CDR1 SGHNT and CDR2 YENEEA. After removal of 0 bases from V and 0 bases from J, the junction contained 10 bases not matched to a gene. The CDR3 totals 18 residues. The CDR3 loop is CASSLDHGGTAMNTEAFF. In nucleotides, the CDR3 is TGTGCCAGCAGCTTAGATCACGGAGGGACAGCCATGAACACTGAAGCTTTCTTT.

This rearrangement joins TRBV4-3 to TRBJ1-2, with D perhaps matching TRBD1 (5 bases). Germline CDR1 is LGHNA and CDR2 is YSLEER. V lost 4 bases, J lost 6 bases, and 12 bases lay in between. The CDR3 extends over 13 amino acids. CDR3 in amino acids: CASSLNRGDGYTF. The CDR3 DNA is TGCGCCAGCAGCCTAAATCGGGGGGATGGCTACACCTTC.

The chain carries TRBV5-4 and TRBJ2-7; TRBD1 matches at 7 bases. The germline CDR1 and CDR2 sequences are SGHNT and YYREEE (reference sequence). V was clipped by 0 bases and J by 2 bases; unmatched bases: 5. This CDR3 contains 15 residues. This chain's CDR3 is CASSLAGTAAYEQYF. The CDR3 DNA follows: TGTGCCAGCAGCTTGGCAGGGACAGCAGCCTACGAGCAGTACTTC.

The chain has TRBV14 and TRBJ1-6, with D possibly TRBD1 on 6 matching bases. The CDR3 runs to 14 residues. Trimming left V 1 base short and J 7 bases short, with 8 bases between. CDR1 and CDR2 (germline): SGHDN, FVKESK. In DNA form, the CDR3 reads TGTGCCAGCAGCCAAGGGACAGCCAATTCACCCCTCCACTTT. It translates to CASSQGTANSPLHF.

The CDR3 DNA follows: TGTGCCAGCAGCCTCTCCGGGTTAACCTTCTACAATGAGCAGTTCTTC. As protein: CASSLSGLTFYNEQFF. The chain is built from TRBV9 and TRBJ2-1; D gene uncertain. Germline CDR1 and CDR2: SGDLS and YYNGEE. The length of the CDR3 is 16 residues. V lost 4 bases, J lost 3 bases, and 17 bases lay in between.

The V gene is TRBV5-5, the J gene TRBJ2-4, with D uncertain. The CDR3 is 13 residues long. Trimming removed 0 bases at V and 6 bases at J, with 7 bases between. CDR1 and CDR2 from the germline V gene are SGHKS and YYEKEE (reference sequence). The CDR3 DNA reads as TGTGCCAGCAGCTTGGAGGGCACAAACATTCAGTACTTC. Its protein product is CASSLEGTNIQYF.

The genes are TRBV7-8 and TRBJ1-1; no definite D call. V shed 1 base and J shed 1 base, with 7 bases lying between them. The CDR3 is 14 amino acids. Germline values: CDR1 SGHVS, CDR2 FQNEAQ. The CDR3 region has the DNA TGTGCCAGCAGCTTAGAGGCGGGGAACACTGAAGCTTTCTTT. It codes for CASSLEAGNTEAFF.